This TCR beta chain came from a study of shared T cell receptors in the human thymus. Germline V gene data show CDR1 as MNHNS and CDR2 as SASEGT. V gave up 6 bases and J gave up 7 bases, with 21 bases separating them. This CDR3 is built from 15 residues. Generated by immunoSEQ multiplex PCR, the TCRdb table keeps only in-frame clones and is missing some. In the table there are hundreds of thousands of clones, about 87% of which are singletons. These data also featured in a second study, about human thymus T cells. This second study notes: The thymus was resected at corrective cardiac surgery.

This chain links TRBV6-1 with TRBJ1-2, with D possibly TRBD1 on 6 matching bases. The sample was thymocytes. The receptor was derived from a boy in the first two years of life with a congenital heart defect. The CDR3 protein is CASSQNGQRKGGYTF. The CDR3 coding sequence is TGTGCCAGCAGCCAAAACGGACAGCGGAAGGGTGGCTACACCTTC.